Below, 24 T cell receptor beta chains from the same sample are listed, as sequenced in a study of blood T cell repertoires in COVID-19. Assay used: immunoSEQ multiplex PCR; TCRdb lists only in-frame clones, some missing. The sample has about 130,000 clones; around 78% are singletons. The specimen sequenced was peripheral blood. The receptors here all came from a human donor in a cohort sampled during active COVID-19.

The CDR3 coding sequence is TGTGCCAGCAGTGACGGGCTAGCGGGGGGCAGGTACGAGCAGTACTTC. This translates into CASSDGLAGGRYEQYF. The V call is TRBV2, the J call TRBJ2-7; 11 nucleotides match TRBD2. V lost 3 bases and J lost 4; bases outside the gene matches: 8. The germline gives CDR1 SNHLY, CDR2 FYNNEI. The CDR3 is made up of 16 amino acids.

The chain carries TRBV7-9 and TRBJ1-5, with D possibly matching TRBD1 (6 bases). The germline gives CDR1 SEHNR, CDR2 FQNEAQ (reference sequence). CDR3 size: 15 residues. Trimming removed 5 bases from V and 11 bases from J, with 22 bases in between. The DNA for the CDR3 is TGTGCCAGCAGCCAGGGTTTGGGGGCTCAGAATTCCCAGCATTTT. Translation gives CASSQGLGAQNSQHF. The variable domain in full, completed from reference TRBV7-9 and TRBJ1-5, reads DTGVSQNPRHKITKRGQNVTFRCDPISEHNRLYWYRQTLGQGPEFLTYFQNEAQLEKSRLLSDRFSAERPKGSFSTLEIQRTEQGDSAMYLCASSQGLGAQNSQHFGDGTRLSIL.

This chain connects TRBV2 to TRBJ1-4; the match to TRBD1 covers 7 bases. V lost 6 bases, J lost 2 bases, and 6 bases stayed unmatched. Germline V lookup: CDR1 SNHLY, CDR2 FYNNEI. The CDR3 sequence is 15 residues long. CDR3 region: CASRGQSGTNEKLFF. CDR3 nucleotide sequence: TGTGCCAGCAGGGGACAGAGTGGCACTAATGAAAAACTGTTTTTT.

The CDR3 protein is CAISERQGNSPLHF. The CDR3 DNA sequence: TGTGCCATCAGTGAAAGACAGGGTAATTCACCCCTCCACTTT. V usage is TRBV10-3 and J usage is TRBJ1-6, with 7 bases aligning to TRBD1. This CDR3 spans 14 amino acids. Trimming took 3 bases from V and 6 from J; bases not matched to a gene: 2. Germline V lookup: CDR1 ENHRY, CDR2 SYGVKD.

This clone was seen only a few times. V and J are TRBV14 and TRBJ2-5; tentatively, D is TRBD1 (6 bases). Germline loops: CDR1 SGHDN, CDR2 FVKESK. This CDR3 has 13 residues. The ends were cut back, 5 bases at V and 5 bases at J, with 12 bases in the middle. CDR3 sequence (DNA): TGTGCCAGCAGCTACAGGGATGGGGAGACCCAGTACTTC. Protein product: CASSYRDGETQYF.

The chain couples TRBV28 to TRBJ1-1; maybe TRBD1 (6 bases). V lost 8 bases to trimming and J lost 0 bases, with 16 bases between them. The CDR3 has 15 amino acids. CDR1 MDHEN and CDR2 SYDVKM come from the germline V gene. The CDR3 spells CASRNRADMNTEAFF. The CDR3, as DNA: TGTGCCAGCCGTAACAGGGCCGACATGAACACTGAAGCTTTCTTT.

CDR3 sequence: CASRGDRTNTEAFF. For the CDR3, the DNA is TGTGCCAGCAGAGGGGACAGGACGAACACTGAAGCTTTCTTT. This rearrangement joins TRBV11-1 to TRBJ1-1, with TRBD1 matching over 8 bases. The CDR3 loop spans 14 amino acids. V trimming: 6 bases; J trimming: 1 base; junction bases outside the gene matches: 4. The V gene's germline CDR1 is SGHAT and CDR2 FQDESV (reference sequence).

This chain links TRBV18 with TRBJ1-2; 9 bases fit TRBD1. Unmatched junction bases numbered 7, after V lost 2 bases and J lost 0 bases. The CDR3 totals 17 residues. Germline values: CDR1 KGHSH, CDR2 LQKENI. The CDR3 nucleotides read TGTGCCAGCTCACCATTGGGACAGGGCAACACTAACTATGGCTACACCTTC. This codes for CASSPLGQGNTNYGYTF. The full variable domain, rest sourced from reference TRBV18 and TRBJ1-2, is NAGVMQNPRHLVRRRGQEARLRCSPMKGHSHVYWYRQLPEEGLKFMVYLQKENIIDESGMPKERFSAEFPKEGPSILRIQQVVRGDSAAYFCASSPLGQGNTNYGYTFGSGTRLTVV.

The rearrangement uses TRBV5-6 and TRBJ2-7; 9 nucleotides match TRBD1. The V and J ends lost 1 base and 5 bases, in that order; junction bases with no gene match: 7. Germline V CDR1 and CDR2: SGHDT, YYEEEE. The length of the CDR3 is 15 residues. The CDR3 bases are TGTGCCAGCAGCTTGCGCCAGACAGGGGGTAACGAGCAGTACTTC. It yields the protein CASSLRQTGGNEQYF.

The genes are TRBV9 and TRBJ2-5; 9 bases line up with TRBD1. V trimming: 0 bases; J trimming: 0 bases; junction bases outside the gene matches: 15. Germline lookup yields CDR1 SGDLS and CDR2 YYNGEE. The CDR3 is 20 residues long. The CDR3 DNA sequence: TGTGCCAGCAGCGTAGTGGTACCGGGACAGGGTGTGAGGGACCAAGAGACCCAGTACTTC. It codes for CASSVVVPGQGVRDQETQYF.

This rearrangement joins TRBV11-2 to TRBJ2-2, with a weak D call TRBD2 (6 bases). The CDR3 has 18 residues. V gave up 5 bases and J gave up 0 bases, with 19 bases separating them. Germline CDR1 is SGHAT and CDR2 is FQNNGV. CDR3 nucleotides: TGTGCCAGCAGCCCCACGGCGGGGTTTGACGCGAACACCGGGGAGCTGTTTTTT. Protein: CASSPTAGFDANTGELFF.

On this clone itself: Other DNA sequences from this sample encode an identical CDR3 as well. The CDR3 DNA follows: TGTGCCAGCAGCCCGGGCAGGGGGCGTTACGAGCAGTACTTC. The encoded protein is CASSPGRGRYEQYF. The chain employs TRBV11-2 and TRBJ2-7; 8 bases are shared with TRBD1. Germline values: CDR1 SGHAT, CDR2 FQNNGV. The CDR3 totals 14 residues. V lost 5 bases to trimming and J lost 4 bases; unmatched junction nucleotides: 7.

Worth noting for this clone: This CDR3 is also generated by other DNA sequences in the sample. The rearrangement joins TRBV6-5 to TRBJ1-1; TRBD1 might be the D (5 bases). The germline V gene has CDR1 MNHEY and CDR2 SVGAGI. The V end lost 3 bases, the J end lost 2 bases, and 10 bases lay between the germline ends. The CDR3 is 14 amino acids. This CDR3 is CASSYGQGNTEAFF. In nucleotides, the CDR3 is TGTGCCAGCAGTTATGGGCAGGGCAACACTGAAGCTTTCTTT.

V gene TRBV2 combines with J gene TRBJ2-3, with 8 bases identical to TRBD1. The CDR3 runs 16 residues. Germline V gene sequence: CDR1 SNHLY, CDR2 FYNNEI. V lost 2 bases, J lost 3 bases, and 7 bases stayed unmatched. CDR3 protein: CASSELAGGGTDTQYF. Written as DNA, the CDR3 is TGTGCCAGCAGTGAACTAGCAGGGGGCGGGACAGATACGCAGTATTTT.

This chain uses TRBV5-1 with TRBJ1-3, with a weak D call TRBD1 (5 bases). The CDR3 is 16 residues long. The V gene lost 2 bases and the J gene lost 0 bases, with 12 bases spanning the gap. Looked up from germline, CDR1 is SGHRS and CDR2 is YFSETQ. The CDR3 region is CASSLMGLNSGNTIYF. Here the CDR3 DNA reads TGCGCCAGCAGCTTAATGGGACTGAACTCTGGAAACACCATATATTTT.

This chain connects TRBV19 to TRBJ1-1; D is unresolved. The germline V and J ends were trimmed by 8 bases and 3 bases, with 10 bases remaining between them. The length of the CDR3 is 12 residues. Germline CDR1 is LNHDA and CDR2 is SQIVND (reference sequence). The CDR3 sequence: CASGSWDTEAFF. CDR3 DNA: TGTGCCAGTGGGAGCTGGGACACTGAAGCTTTCTTT.

This clone has just one count. The chain has TRBV5-6 and TRBJ2-2; 7 bases align to TRBD1. CDR1 and CDR2 (germline): SGHDT, YYEEEE. With 4 bases clipped from V and 7 bases from J, the junction kept 1 base outside the gene matches. This CDR3 region has 12 residues. CDR3 protein: CASSRTGGELFF. DNA of the CDR3: TGTGCCAGCAGCCGGACAGGCGGGGAGCTGTTTTTT.

The chain links TRBV30 to TRBJ2-3; 10 nucleotides align to TRBD2. The CDR3 consists of 16 residues. CDR1 is GTSNPN, CDR2 SVGIG, per germline (reference sequence). After removal of 5 bases from V and 5 bases from J, the junction contained 13 bases not matched to a gene. The CDR3 loop is CAWRPPGLASVDTQYF. The DNA for the CDR3 is TGTGCCTGGCGGCCCCCGGGACTAGCGTCTGTAGATACGCAGTATTTT.

The chain combines TRBV18 with TRBJ1-3; perhaps TRBD1 as D (5 bases). This CDR3 contains 16 residues. The germline V and J ends were trimmed by 5 bases and 4 bases, with 18 bases remaining between them. CDR1 is KGHSH, CDR2 LQKENI, per germline. CDR3: CASSGGAGPQGNTIYF. CDR3 nucleotide sequence: TGTGCCAGCTCAGGCGGGGCCGGACCCCAGGGAAACACCATATATTTT.

The genes are TRBV24-1 and TRBJ2-3; 11 bases are shared with TRBD2. This CDR3 region has 15 residues. V lost 7 bases, J lost 3 bases, and 5 bases stayed unmatched. CDR1 and CDR2 from the germline V gene are KGHDR and SFDVKD. In DNA, the CDR3 is TGTGCCACCAGGGAGACTAGCGGGGAAACAGATACGCAGTATTTT. This sequence encodes CATRETSGETDTQYF.

On this clone: The sample holds other DNA sequences that translate to the same CDR3. This chain links TRBV5-1 with TRBJ1-1, with D uncertain. Germline V gene sequence: CDR1 SGHRS, CDR2 YFSETQ. Trimming stripped 0 bases from V and 1 base from J, with 7 bases between. This CDR3 region has 14 residues. The CDR3 loop reads CASSLGTANTEAFF. The DNA of the CDR3 is TGCGCCAGCAGCTTGGGTACAGCGAACACTGAAGCTTTCTTT.

The genes are TRBV19 and TRBJ2-7; D perhaps matches TRBD2 (5 bases). Germline lookup yields CDR1 LNHDA and CDR2 SQIVND (reference sequence). The CDR3 covers 15 residues. V lost 9 bases and J lost 0, with 18 bases in between. The CDR3 DNA reads as TGTGCCAGCCGGGAAATCGGTGGCATCTCCTACGAGCAGTACTTC. Its translation is CASREIGGISYEQYF.

The chain joins TRBV2 to TRBJ2-1; a possible D gene is TRBD1 (5 bases). Germline assignment: CDR1 SNHLY and CDR2 FYNNEI. Trimming cost V 5 bases and J 8 bases, with 13 bases left between them. CDR3 size: 13 residues. The CDR3 DNA sequence: TGTGCCAGCAGTTCCCAGGGTTTCGATGAGCAGTTCTTC. The encoded protein is CASSSQGFDEQFF.

This rearrangement joins TRBV30 to TRBJ1-2; tentative D call: TRBD1 (5 bases). Germline CDR1 GTSNPN, CDR2 SVGIG (reference sequence). The CDR3 contains 14 residues. Trimming left V 4 bases short and J 8 bases short, with 20 bases between. The CDR3 DNA reads TGTGCCTGGAAGTATGGAAGCTCGGGGGAGGGCTACACCTTC. Its protein is CAWKYGSSGEGYTF.